Sequencing of this T cell receptor beta chain was carried out in a study of T-cell memory formation after mild COVID-19. Looking at the study overall: The two donors had largely donor-specific TCR clusters. General study points: Confirmation was lacking for SARS-CoV-2 specificity of second-wave clones that peaked on day 37.

For this clonotype: Its antigen is currently unknown.

The CDR3 extends over 13 amino acids. The germline V gene encodes CDR1 LNHDA and CDR2 SQIVND (reference sequence). MiXCR, run by TCRdb on the 5' RACE reads, gives a single entry per CDR3 protein. The sample consists of over 150,000 distinct CDR3 sequences, over 10% of them appearing once. The source material was PBMCs or a T cell subset sorted from them (not recorded which). This clonotype was obtained from a man between 18 and 29 years old who had mild COVID-19 (a few samples of this study predate the infection). Cell type and time point are not known. The chain links TRBV19 to TRBJ2-4; D is undetermined. The DNA for the CDR3 is TGTACTATACTGGTTCTCGCCAAAAACATTCAGTACTTC. It codes for CTILVLAKNIQYF.